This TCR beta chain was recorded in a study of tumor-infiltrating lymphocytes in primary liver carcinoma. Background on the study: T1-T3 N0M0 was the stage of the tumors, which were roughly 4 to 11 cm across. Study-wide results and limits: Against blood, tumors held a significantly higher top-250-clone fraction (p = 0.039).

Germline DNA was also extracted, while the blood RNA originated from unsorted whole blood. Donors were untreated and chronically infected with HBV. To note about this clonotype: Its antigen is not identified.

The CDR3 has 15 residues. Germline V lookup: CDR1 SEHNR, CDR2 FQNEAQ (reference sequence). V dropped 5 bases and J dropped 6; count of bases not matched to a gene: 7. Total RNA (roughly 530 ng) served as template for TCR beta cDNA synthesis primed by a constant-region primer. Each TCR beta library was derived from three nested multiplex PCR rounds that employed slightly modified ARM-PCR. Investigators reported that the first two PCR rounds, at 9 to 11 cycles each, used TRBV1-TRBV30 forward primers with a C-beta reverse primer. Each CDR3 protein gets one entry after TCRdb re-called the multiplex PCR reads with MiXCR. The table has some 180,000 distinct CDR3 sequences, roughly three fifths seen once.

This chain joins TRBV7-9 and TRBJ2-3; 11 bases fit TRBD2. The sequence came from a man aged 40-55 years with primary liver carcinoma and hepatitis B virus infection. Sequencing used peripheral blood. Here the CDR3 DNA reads TGTGCCAGCAGCAATAGCGGGAGGGCCCCGGATACGCAGTATTTT. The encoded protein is CASSNSGRAPDTQYF. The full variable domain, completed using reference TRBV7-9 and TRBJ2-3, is DTGVSQNPRHKITKRGQNVTFRCDPISEHNRLYWYRQTLGQGPEFLTYFQNEAQLEKSRLLSDRFSAERPKGSFSTLEIQRTEQGDSAMYLCASSNSGRAPDTQYFGPGTRLTVL.